The 9 T cell receptor beta chains presented below share a single source sample, sequenced in a study of brain T cells in children with intractable seizures. The assay was immunoSEQ multiplex PCR, and TCRdb's table has in-frame clones only and misses some. The data show 100,000 to 120,000 clones, roughly 94% seen once. The specimen was peripheral blood, collected at surgery. The receptors derive from a boy under two years old with hemimegalencephaly and intractable seizures.

The chain is built from TRBV6-5 and TRBJ1-4; D may be TRBD1 (6 bases). Germline V CDR1 and CDR2: MNHEY, SVGAGI. This CDR3 region has 16 residues. The V end lost 4 bases, the J end lost 7 bases, and 19 bases lay between the germline ends. The DNA of the CDR3 is TGTGCCAGCAGTTCCTCAAACAGGGAGTTTAGTGAAAAACTGTTTTTT. This translates into CASSSSNREFSEKLFF.

The V and J genes are TRBV5-5 and TRBJ1-2, with TRBD1 as a possible D gene (5 bases). The CDR3 length is 13 residues. From germline, CDR1 is SGHKS and CDR2 YYEKEE (reference sequence). V lost 2 bases and J lost 8, with 13 bases in between. CDR3 in DNA: TGTGCCAGCAGCTTTGGGGGACGGTGGGGCTACACCTTC. Protein: CASSFGGRWGYTF.

V and J are TRBV9 and TRBJ1-4, with a weak D call TRBD1 (6 bases). CDR1 is SGDLS and CDR2 is YYNGEE in the germline V gene. The CDR3 is made up of 14 amino acids. Trimming took off 3 bases at V and 2 bases at J, with 8 bases between the two ends. The CDR3 spells CASSEQGTNEKLFF. CDR3 nucleotide sequence: TGTGCCAGCAGCGAACAGGGTACTAATGAAAAACTGTTTTTT.

The chain recombines TRBV10-3 with TRBJ1-3, with 7 bases that match TRBD1. Germline V gives CDR1 ENHRY, CDR2 SYGVKD. V lost 10 bases and J lost 1; bases outside the gene matches: 4. The CDR3 loop spans 13 amino acids. The CDR3 reads CATRQGSGNTIYF. CDR3 DNA: TGTGCCACCCGACAGGGTTCTGGAAACACCATATATTTT.

The genes are TRBV29-1 and TRBJ1-1; D is undetermined. The length of the CDR3 is 14 residues. Per germline, CDR1 SQVTM and CDR2 ANQGSEA. The ends were cut back, 4 bases at V and 0 bases at J, with 12 bases in the middle. CDR3 in DNA: TGCAGCGTTGCTTTCGTCGGAGTGAACACTGAAGCTTTCTTT. Protein sequence: CSVAFVGVNTEAFF.

The chain carries TRBV28 and TRBJ1-5; maybe TRBD1 (5 bases). The CDR3 is 16 residues long. Germline CDR1 is MDHEN and CDR2 is SYDVKM. Trimming took 1 base from V and 0 from J, leaving 10 bases between them. The CDR3 DNA reads as TGTGCCAGCAGTTTATCGGTGGGACCTAGCAATCAGCCCCAGCATTTT. Protein sequence: CASSLSVGPSNQPQHF. Filled out from reference TRBV28 and TRBJ1-5, the complete variable domain reads DVKVTQSSRYLVKRTGEKVFLECVQDMDHENMFWYRQDPGLGLRLIYFSYDVKMKEKGDIPEGYSVSREKKERFSLILESASTNQTSMYLCASSLSVGPSNQPQHFGDGTRLSIL.

This chain uses TRBV10-3 with TRBJ1-3; tentative D call: TRBD1 (6 bases). This CDR3 is built from 14 residues. Trimming took 5 bases from V and 4 from J, leaving 12 bases between them. The germline V gene encodes CDR1 ENHRY and CDR2 SYGVKD. CDR3 residues: CAISPGTSGNTIYF. The CDR3 DNA reads TGTGCCATCAGTCCCGGGACATCCGGAAACACCATATATTTT.

The V call is TRBV28, the J call TRBJ2-3, with 13 bases that match TRBD2. This CDR3 has 17 amino acids. The V gene's germline CDR1 is MDHEN and CDR2 SYDVKM. The junction had 4 bases not matched to a gene; V was cut back by 2 bases and J by 2 bases. For the CDR3, the DNA is TGTGCCAGCAGTTTAACCGGACTAGCGGGAGACACAGATACGCAGTATTTT. Residues: CASSLTGLAGDTDTQYF.

CDR3 nucleotide sequence: TGTGCCAGCAGTGAATCAGGGGATTCACCCCTCCACTTT. Residues: CASSESGDSPLHF. The chain recombines TRBV25-1 with TRBJ1-6, with D possibly matching TRBD1 (6 bases). Deletions cut 1 base from V and 8 bases from J, with 6 bases between. Germline CDR1 and CDR2: MGHDK and SYGVNS. The CDR3 totals 13 residues.